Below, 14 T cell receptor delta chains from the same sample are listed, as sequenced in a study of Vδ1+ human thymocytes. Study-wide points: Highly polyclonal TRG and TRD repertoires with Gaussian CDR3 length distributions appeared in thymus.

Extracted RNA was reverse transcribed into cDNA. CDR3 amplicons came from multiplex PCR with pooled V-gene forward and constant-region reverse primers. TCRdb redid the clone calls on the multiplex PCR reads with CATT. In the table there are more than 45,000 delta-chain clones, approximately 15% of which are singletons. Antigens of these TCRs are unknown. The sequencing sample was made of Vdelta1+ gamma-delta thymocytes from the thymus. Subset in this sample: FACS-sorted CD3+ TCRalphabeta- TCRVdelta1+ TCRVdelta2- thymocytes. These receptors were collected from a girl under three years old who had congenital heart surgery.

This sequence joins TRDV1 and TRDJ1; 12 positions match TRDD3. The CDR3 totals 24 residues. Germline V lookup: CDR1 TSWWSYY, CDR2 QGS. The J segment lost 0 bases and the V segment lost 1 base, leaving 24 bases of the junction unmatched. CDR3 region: CALGERILYSGLGDTYTNTDKLIF. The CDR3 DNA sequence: TGTGCTCTTGGGGAACGGATCCTCTATTCCGGACTGGGGGATACTTACACTAACACCGATAAACTCATCTTT.

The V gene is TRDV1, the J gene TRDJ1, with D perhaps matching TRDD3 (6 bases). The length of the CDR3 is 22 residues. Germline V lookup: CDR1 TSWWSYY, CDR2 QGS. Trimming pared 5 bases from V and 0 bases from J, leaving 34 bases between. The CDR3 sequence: CALGHIFWGKGMPRWYTDKLIF. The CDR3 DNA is TGTGCTCTTGGGCATATATTCTGGGGTAAGGGGATGCCAAGATGGTACACCGATAAACTCATCTTT.

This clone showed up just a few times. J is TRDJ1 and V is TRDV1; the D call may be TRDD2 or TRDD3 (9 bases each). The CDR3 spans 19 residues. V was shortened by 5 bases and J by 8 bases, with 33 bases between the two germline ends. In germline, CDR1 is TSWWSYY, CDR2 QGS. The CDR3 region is CALGNTAFLRRTGGGKLIF. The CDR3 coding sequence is TGTGCTCTTGGGAACACGGCCTTCCTACGTCGTACTGGGGGAGGAAAACTCATCTTT.

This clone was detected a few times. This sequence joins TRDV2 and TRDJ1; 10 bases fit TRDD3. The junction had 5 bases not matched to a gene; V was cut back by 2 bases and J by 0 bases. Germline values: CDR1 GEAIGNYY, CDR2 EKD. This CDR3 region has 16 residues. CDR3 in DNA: TGTGCCTGTGACATGACTGGGGGATTCCACACCGATAAACTCATCTTT. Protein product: CACDMTGGFHTDKLIF.

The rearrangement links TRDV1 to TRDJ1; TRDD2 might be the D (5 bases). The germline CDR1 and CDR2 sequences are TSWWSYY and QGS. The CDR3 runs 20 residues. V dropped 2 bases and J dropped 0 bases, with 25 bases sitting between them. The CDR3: CALGEGTSFSRSPYTDKLIF. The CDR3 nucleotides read TGTGCTCTTGGGGAAGGCACCTCCTTCTCCAGGTCCCCGTACACCGATAAACTCATCTTT.

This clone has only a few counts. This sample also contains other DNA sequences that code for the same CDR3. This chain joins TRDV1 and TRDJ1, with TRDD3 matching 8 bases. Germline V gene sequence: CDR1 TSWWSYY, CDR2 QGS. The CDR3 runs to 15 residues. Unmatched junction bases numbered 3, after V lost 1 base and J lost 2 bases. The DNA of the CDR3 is TGTGCTCTTGGGGAACGCTTGGGGGATACCGATAAACTCATCTTT. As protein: CALGERLGDTDKLIF.

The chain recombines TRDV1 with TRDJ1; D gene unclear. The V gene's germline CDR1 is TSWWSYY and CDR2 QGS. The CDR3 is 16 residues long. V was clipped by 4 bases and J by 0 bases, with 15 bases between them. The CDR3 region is CALGGTIFLYTDKLIF. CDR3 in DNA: TGTGCTCTTGGGGGAACCATTTTCTTGTACACCGATAAACTCATCTTT.

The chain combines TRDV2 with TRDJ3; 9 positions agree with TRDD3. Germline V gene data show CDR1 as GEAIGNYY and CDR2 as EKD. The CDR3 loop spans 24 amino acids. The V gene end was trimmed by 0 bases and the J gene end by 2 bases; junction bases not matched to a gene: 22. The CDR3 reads CACDTSLKRSTGGRETWDTRQMFF. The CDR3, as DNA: TGTGCCTGTGACACCAGTCTTAAACGCAGTACTGGGGGAAGAGAGACCTGGGACACCCGACAGATGTTTTTC.

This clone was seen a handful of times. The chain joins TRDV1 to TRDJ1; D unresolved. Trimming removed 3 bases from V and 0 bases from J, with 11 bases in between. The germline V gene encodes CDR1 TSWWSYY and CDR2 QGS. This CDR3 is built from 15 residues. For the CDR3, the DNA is TGTGCTCTTGGGGATTCTAGCGTCTACACCGATAAACTCATCTTT. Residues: CALGDSSVYTDKLIF.

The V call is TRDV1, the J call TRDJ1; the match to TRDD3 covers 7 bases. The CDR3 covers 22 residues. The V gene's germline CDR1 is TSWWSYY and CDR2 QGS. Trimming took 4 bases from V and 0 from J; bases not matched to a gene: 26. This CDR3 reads CALGAHIRYWGQTFIDTDKLIF. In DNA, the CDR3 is TGTGCTCTTGGGGCCCACATTCGGTACTGGGGACAGACCTTTATAGACACCGATAAACTCATCTTT.

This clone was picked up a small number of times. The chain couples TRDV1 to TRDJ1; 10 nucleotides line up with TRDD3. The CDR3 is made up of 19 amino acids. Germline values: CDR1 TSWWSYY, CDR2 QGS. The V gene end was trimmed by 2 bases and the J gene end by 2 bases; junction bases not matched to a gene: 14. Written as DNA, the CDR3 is TGTGCTCTTGGGGAAAGGACTTTTGTGGGGGATACCGTGACCGATAAACTCATCTTT. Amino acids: CALGERTFVGDTVTDKLIF.

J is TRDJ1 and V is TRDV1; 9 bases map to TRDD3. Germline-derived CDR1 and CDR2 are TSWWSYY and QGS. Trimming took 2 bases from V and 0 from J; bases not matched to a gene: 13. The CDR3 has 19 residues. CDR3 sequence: CALGECNTGDTPYTDKLIF. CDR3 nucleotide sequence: TGTGCTCTTGGGGAATGTAACACGGGGGATACCCCGTACACCGATAAACTCATCTTT.

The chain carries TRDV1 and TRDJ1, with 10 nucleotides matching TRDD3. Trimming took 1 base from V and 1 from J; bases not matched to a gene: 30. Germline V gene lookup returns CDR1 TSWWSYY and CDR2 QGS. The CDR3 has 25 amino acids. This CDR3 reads CALGEPSGFPTVTLLGDRSTDKLIF. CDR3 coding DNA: TGTGCTCTTGGGGAACCTTCGGGGTTTCCTACCGTCACCCTACTGGGGGATCGGAGCACCGATAAACTCATCTTT.

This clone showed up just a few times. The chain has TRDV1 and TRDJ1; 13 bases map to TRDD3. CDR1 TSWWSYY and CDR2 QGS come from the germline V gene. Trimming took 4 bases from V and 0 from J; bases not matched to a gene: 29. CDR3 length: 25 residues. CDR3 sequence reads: CALGAIPTDTGGYASHLMYTDKLIF. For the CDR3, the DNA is TGTGCTCTTGGGGCGATTCCTACTGATACTGGGGGATACGCTTCCCATCTGATGTACACCGATAAACTCATCTTT.